One and the same sample provided the 19 T cell receptor beta chains below, sequenced in a study of Graves' ophthalmopathy and Graves' hyperthyroidism (dated by TCRdb to 2017 to 2018). Reads for this sample came from an Illumina HiSeq 2000. For repertoire sequencing, TCR beta CDR3 regions were amplified from RNA transcripts. HTBI primers and the Qiagen OneStep RT-PCR kit were used in a first-round RT-PCR, which was followed by a second-round multiplex PCR, size selection and purification. The raw public data were reprocessed by TCRdb itself: fastp quality trimming at Q25, MiXCR clonotype calling, in-frame beta chains only. One record per CDR3 amino acid sequence lists the most common genes and DNA. The sample table holds 300,000 to 400,000 distinct CDR3 sequences, of which roughly 15% were seen once. The ten most abundant clones make up around 12% of the sample. The sample taken for sequencing was peripheral blood. The receptors stem from an adult man with Graves' ophthalmopathy.

The table lists this clonotype with many counts. The chain combines TRBV11-2 with TRBJ1-2; 11 bases map to TRBD1. V lost 5 bases and J lost 7; bases outside the gene matches: 6. Germline values: CDR1 SGHAT, CDR2 FQNNGV. The CDR3 runs to 14 residues. This CDR3 reads CASSLTGTGGGYTF. The CDR3, as DNA: TGTGCCAGCAGCCTTACAGGGACAGGGGGTGGCTACACCTTC.

The chain is built from TRBV11-2 and TRBJ2-7; 9 bases line up with TRBD2. The germline V gene has CDR1 SGHAT and CDR2 FQNNGV. The CDR3 has 15 residues. V shed 3 bases and J 5 bases; nucleotides not matched to a gene: 8. The CDR3 here is CASSFSTAGGHEQYF. CDR3 in DNA: TGTGCCAGCAGCTTCTCAACAGCGGGAGGCCACGAGCAGTACTTC.

This clonotype was detected ten times or more. The chain carries TRBV7-8 and TRBJ2-7, with D hard to call. Trimming left V 5 bases short and J 0 bases short, with 11 bases between. Germline assignment: CDR1 SGHVS and CDR2 FQNEAQ. The CDR3 runs to 14 residues. The DNA of the CDR3 is TGTGCCAGCAGCCTGAGACGGAGCTCCTACGAGCAGTACTTC. Its translation is CASSLRRSSYEQYF. The full variable domain, in which reference TRBV7-8 and TRBJ2-7 provide the parts outside the CDR3, is GAGVSQSPRYKVAKRGQDVALRCDPISGHVSLFWYQQALGQGPEFLTYFQNEAQLDKSGLPSDRFFAERPEGSVSTLKIQRTQQEDSAVYLCASSLRRSSYEQYFGPGTRLTVT.

This clonotype was seen a single time. This chain connects TRBV6-1 to TRBJ2-7; the D gene could be TRBD1 or TRBD2 (5 bases each). There are 16 residues in the CDR3. Germline V gene data show CDR1 as MNHNS and CDR2 as SASEGT. V gave up 6 bases and J gave up 1 base, with 19 bases separating them. The CDR3 region has the DNA TGTGCCAGCAGCGATGCCGGGACGGTGGCGTCCTACGAGCAGTACTTC. As protein: CASSDAGTVASYEQYF.

The CDR3 region has the DNA TGTGCCAGCAGCCCCGGAGGACTAGCGGGGGGAAGCTACGAGCAGTACTTC. Its protein product is CASSPGGLAGGSYEQYF. This chain links TRBV9 with TRBJ2-7, with 14 bases fitting TRBD2. The junction had 9 bases not matched to a gene; V was cut back by 4 bases and J by 3 bases. Germline-derived CDR1 and CDR2 are SGDLS and YYNGEE. There are 17 residues in the CDR3.

Only a few counts were recorded for this clonotype. A much larger clone sits a single nucleotide away, making a read error possible. This chain links TRBV2 with TRBJ1-6; 8 bases line up with TRBD1. CDR3 size: 18 residues. Germline V gene sequence: CDR1 SNHLY, CDR2 FYNNEI. The CDR3 DNA reads TGTGTCAGCAGTTACTCTACAGGGGGAGCCATTTATAATTCACCCCTCCACTTT. Translated: CVSSYSTGGAIYNSPLHF. The full variable domain, completed using reference TRBV2 and TRBJ1-6, is EPEVTQTPSHQVTQMGQEVILRCVPISNHLYFYWYRQILGQKVEFLVSFYNNEISEKSEIFDDQFSVERPDGSNFTLKIRSTKLEDSAMYFCVSSYSTGGAIYNSPLHFGNGTRLTVT.

The chain recombines TRBV3-1 with TRBJ2-7; D not certain. Germline CDR1 reads LGHDT; CDR2 reads YNNKEL (reference sequence). V lost 1 base and J lost 1, with 8 bases in between. This CDR3 spans 14 amino acids. CDR3 loop: CASSQGSLSYEQYF. The CDR3 bases are TGTGCCAGCAGCCAAGGGAGTTTATCCTACGAGCAGTACTTC.

Ten or more counts support this clonotype. The rearrangement uses TRBV15 and TRBJ2-5; 8 bases line up with TRBD2. CDR1 and CDR2 from the germline V gene are LNHNV and YYDKDF (reference sequence). This CDR3 has 16 amino acids. J lost 3 bases, V lost 5 bases, and 11 bases had no gene match. The CDR3 bases are TGTGCCACCAGCGGAAAGACATCGGGGGGGAAAGAGACCCAGTACTTC. Amino acids: CATSGKTSGGKETQYF.

This clonotype came up many times. The chain carries TRBV29-1 and TRBJ2-7; 10 bases align to TRBD1. The ends lost 4 bases at V and 2 bases at J; junction bases unmatched: 5. The CDR3 sequence is 14 residues long. Germline V gene sequence: CDR1 SQVTM, CDR2 ANQGSEA. CDR3 amino acids: CSVVGQGVPYEQYF. Written as DNA, the CDR3 is TGCAGCGTTGTCGGACAGGGGGTCCCCTACGAGCAGTACTTC.

At least ten counts were recorded for this clonotype. The chain is built from TRBV2 and TRBJ1-1; no clear D. This CDR3 has 15 residues. The V and J ends lost 3 bases and 3 bases respectively, with 14 bases between them. Germline CDR1 reads SNHLY; CDR2 reads FYNNEI. The CDR3 is CASSDFPNEDTEAFF. CDR3 coding DNA: TGTGCCAGCAGTGATTTCCCTAATGAGGACACTGAAGCTTTCTTT.

Many counts were recorded for this clonotype. The gene calls are TRBV19 and TRBJ1-2; 9 nucleotides align to TRBD1. Germline lookup yields CDR1 LNHDA and CDR2 SQIVND (reference sequence). After removal of 5 bases from V and 6 bases from J, the junction contained 1 base not matched to a gene. The CDR3 sequence is 12 residues long. Written as DNA, the CDR3 is TGTGCCAGTAGTTGGACAGGGGATGGCTACACCTTC. Amino acid sequence: CASSWTGDGYTF.

This clonotype has ten or more counts. This chain connects TRBV6-1 to TRBJ2-7; tentative D call: TRBD1 (5 bases). Trimming cost V 4 bases and J 3 bases, with 10 bases left between them. Germline V gene sequence: CDR1 MNHNS, CDR2 SASEGT. The CDR3 contains 13 residues. CDR3 nucleotide sequence: TGTGCCAGCAGTGTTAGAGACAGCTACGAGCAGTACTTC. It specifies CASSVRDSYEQYF.

About this clonotype itself: The junction departs from germline at one end; a sequencing error may be responsible. V gene TRBV27 combines with J gene TRBJ1-5; D uncertain. The CDR3 contains 13 residues. Germline V lookup: CDR1 MNHEY, CDR2 SMNVEV (reference sequence). As DNA, the CDR3 is TGTGCCAGCAAAGCAAATAGCAATCAGCCCCAGCCTTTT. This gives the protein CASKANSNQPQPF.

This clonotype was seen repeatedly, ten times or more. This chain connects TRBV28 to TRBJ1-1, with D possibly TRBD1 on 6 matching bases. Trimming took 8 bases from V and 1 from J, leaving 14 bases between them. The CDR3 has 14 residues. Germline V lookup: CDR1 MDHEN, CDR2 SYDVKM. The CDR3 here is CASAPGQTNTEAFF. The CDR3 region has the DNA TGTGCCAGCGCCCCGGGACAAACGAACACTGAAGCTTTCTTT.

This clonotype has a count of ten or more. The chain is built from TRBV29-1 and TRBJ1-1, with D perhaps TRBD1 (5 bases). CDR3 size: 14 residues. V was pared by 6 bases and J by 1 base, with 15 bases between. Germline CDR1 is SQVTM and CDR2 is ANQGSEA. Here the CDR3 reads CSVIDGTANTEAFF. The CDR3, as DNA: TGCAGCGTCATAGACGGGACCGCGAACACTGAAGCTTTCTTT.

This clonotype was found many times. The CDR3 sequence is CATTVRDRGEETQYF. In DNA form, the CDR3 reads TGTGCCACCACCGTCCGGGACAGGGGCGAAGAGACCCAGTACTTC. This chain connects TRBV24-1 to TRBJ2-5, with TRBD1 matching over 10 bases. V dropped 8 bases and J dropped 3; count of bases not matched to a gene: 8. The length of the CDR3 is 15 residues. Germline V gene lookup returns CDR1 KGHDR and CDR2 SFDVKD.

In this sample, this clonotype turned up many times. The V call is TRBV4-2, the J call TRBJ2-2; no reliable D call. Per the germline V gene, CDR1 is LGHNA and CDR2 is YNFKEQ. The length of the CDR3 is 15 residues. V lost 0 bases and J 2 bases, leaving 7 bases between the germline ends. Here the CDR3 DNA reads TGTGCCAGCAGCCAAGAAGGTCGTAACACCGGGGAGCTGTTTTTT. Translation: CASSQEGRNTGELFF.

Ten or more counts support this clonotype. Its ends do not fully match the called genes, so a read error is possible. V and J are TRBV4-1 and TRBJ1-1; D gene ambiguous. CDR3 length equals 11 residues. Germline loops: CDR1 MGHRA, CDR2 YSYEKL. Here the CDR3 reads CASGQAGEAFF. The CDR3 DNA reads TGCGCCAGCGGCCAGGCAGGTGAAGCTTTCTTT.

This clonotype was counted many times. The chain couples TRBV29-1 to TRBJ2-3, with D tentatively TRBD1 (6 bases). From germline, CDR1 is SQVTM and CDR2 ANQGSEA. The CDR3 runs to 14 residues. V shed 7 bases and J shed 1 base, with 15 bases lying between them. The CDR3 is CSAITGWGTDTQYF. CDR3 nucleotides: TGCAGCGCTATAACAGGGTGGGGCACAGATACGCAGTATTTT.